A selection of T cell receptor beta chains follows, all from one sample in a study of shared T cell receptors in the human thymus. The protocol was immunoSEQ multiplex PCR, while the TCRdb copy is restricted to in-frame clones and leaves out a portion. Among about 380,000 clones listed, more than 85% were seen once. The specimen sequenced was thymocytes. Source of these receptors: a human donor. Both conserved end residues are part of each CDR3. The D gene is left open where the match is weak. Size is omitted from some rows. Given values are once, few, many or a class for expanded clones.

D: .
size: once
V: TRBV11-1
J: TRBJ2-5
DNA: TGTGCCAGCAGCGTTGGACAGCAGCAAGAGACCCAGTACTTC
CDR3: CASSVGQQQETQYF

D: .
size: .
V: TRBV10-1
J: TRBJ2-7
DNA: TGCGCCAGCAGTGAAAGTTTTAGAGGAACAGGACTATCCTACGAGCAGTACTTC
CDR3: CASSESFRGTGLSYEQYF

D: TRBD2
size: once
V: TRBV10-1
J: TRBJ2-1
DNA: TGCGCCAGCAGTGAAGGCGGGAGGGCCGACTACAATGAGCAGTTCTTC
CDR3: CASSEGGRADYNEQFF

D: .
size: .
V: TRBV5-8
J: TRBJ1-2
DNA: TGTGCCAGCAGTCCAGGAAGAGGGAGACAAGCGGGGGGCTACACCTTC
CDR3: CASSPGRGRQAGGYTF

D: .
size: .
V: TRBV11-3
J: TRBJ2-5
DNA: TGTGCCAGCAGCTTAGGCTCGGCGAGGTTGGAGACCCAGTACTTC
CDR3: CASSLGSARLETQYF

D: TRBD2
size: .
V: TRBV28
J: TRBJ2-7
DNA: TGTGCCAGCTCGACTAGCGGGAGGGCCGACGAGCAGTACTTC
CDR3: CASSTSGRADEQYF

D: .
size: .
V: TRBV7-6
J: TRBJ2-1
DNA: TGTGCCAGCAGCCCTCGGGGGCCCAATGGCCGGTACAATGAGCAGTTCTTC
CDR3: CASSPRGPNGRYNEQFF

D: .
size: .
V: TRBV28
J: TRBJ2-1
DNA: TGTGCCAGCAGTTTATGGCGCAGGCCCAATGAGCAGTTCTTC
CDR3: CASSLWRRPNEQFF

D: TRBD1
size: .
V: TRBV27
J: TRBJ1-4
DNA: TGTGCCAGCAGTCCCGGGACAGCCCAACGGGAACTGTTTTTT
CDR3: CASSPGTAQRELFF

D: .
size: .
V: TRBV29-1
J: TRBJ2-7
DNA: TGCAGCGTCCTCCCTAACCCCTACGAGCAGTACTTC
CDR3: CSVLPNPYEQYF

D: TRBD2
size: .
V: TRBV19
J: TRBJ2-1
DNA: TGTGCCAGTAGTACGGGACTAGCGGGACCTCGGCAGTTCTTC
CDR3: CASSTGLAGPRQFF

D: .
size: few
V: TRBV1
J: TRBJ2-7
DNA: TGCACCAGCAGCCCGCCGGGACTAGCGGAGGCCTACGAGCAGTACTTC
CDR3: CTSSPPGLAEAYEQYF

D: .
size: .
V: TRBV5-6
J: TRBJ2-6
DNA: TGTGCCAGCAGCTTGGGACAGGAGCTTGGGGCCAACGTCCTGACTTTC
CDR3: CASSLGQELGANVLTF

D: TRBD2
size: .
V: TRBV5-6
J: TRBJ2-7
DNA: TGTGCCAGCAGCTTACAGGGACTAGTCTCCTACGAGCAGTACTTC
CDR3: CASSLQGLVSYEQYF

D: .
size: once
V: TRBV5-6
J: TRBJ2-7
DNA: TGTGCCAGCAGTCCGATTACCGGGCGATTATTTACCTACGAGCAGTACTTC
CDR3: CASSPITGRLFTYEQYF

D: .
size: .
V: TRBV21-1
J: TRBJ2-3
DNA: TGTGCCAGCAGCAAGCTAGCGGAGTGCACAGATACGCAGTATTTT
CDR3: CASSKLAECTDTQYF

D: TRBD1
size: .
V: TRBV6-1
J: TRBJ1-2
DNA: TGTGCCAGCAGTGAAAGGAGACAGGGGTCCAGTGGCTACACCTTC
CDR3: CASSERRQGSSGYTF

D: .
size: .
V: TRBV18
J: TRBJ1-5
DNA: TGTGCCAGCTCACCGGGGGACAACAATCAGCCCCAGCATTTT
CDR3: CASSPGDNNQPQHF

D: TRBD1
size: once
V: TRBV10-3
J: TRBJ2-1
DNA: TGTGCCATCAGGACAGGGGGCAATGAGCAGTTCTTC
CDR3: CAIRTGGNEQFF

D: TRBD1
size: .
V: TRBV6-5
J: TRBJ2-5
DNA: TGTGCCAGCAGTCGGACAGGGCAAGAGACCCAGTACTTC
CDR3: CASSRTGQETQYF

D: .
size: .
V: TRBV6-5
J: TRBJ1-6
DNA: TGTGCCAGCAGTTACCCGGGCGAAAATTCACCCCTCCACTTT
CDR3: CASSYPGENSPLHF

D: TRBD2
size: .
V: TRBV28
J: TRBJ2-7
DNA: TGTGCCAGCGGCGGATTGACTAGCGGGAGGGCCGAGCAGTACTTC
CDR3: CASGGLTSGRAEQYF

D: TRBD2
size: once
V: TRBV5-1
J: TRBJ2-7
DNA: TGCGCCAGCAGCTTGAATAGCGGGAGGGCCCGGGGAGAGCAGTACTTC
CDR3: CASSLNSGRARGEQYF

D: .
size: .
V: TRBV10-2
J: TRBJ1-4
DNA: TGCGCCAGCAGTGAGGAGTGTGCAACTAATGAAAAACTGTTTTTT
CDR3: CASSEECATNEKLFF

D: TRBD1
size: .
V: TRBV7-2
J: TRBJ2-1
DNA: TGTGCCAGCAGCTTAGTGTCTGGGAAGGACAGGGTTTCCTACAATGAGCAGTTCTTC
CDR3: CASSLVSGKDRVSYNEQFF